This T cell receptor (beta chain) was captured by sequencing in a study of Graves' ophthalmopathy and Graves' hyperthyroidism. The CDR3 spans 15 residues. V was pared by 4 bases and J by 3 bases, with 15 bases between. Germline lookup yields CDR1 MGHRA and CDR2 YSYEKL. RNA transcripts were the source from which TCR beta CDR3 regions were amplified. First-round RT-PCR relied on HTBI primers, and a second-round multiplex PCR came next. TCRdb processed the multiplex PCR reads anew with MiXCR; each CDR3 protein has one entry. Found here are about 370,000 distinct CDR3 sequences, roughly 17% of them singletons; the top ten hold 2.4%.

This sequence was found in an adult woman with stable Graves' hyperthyroidism. The source material was peripheral blood. The chain recombines TRBV4-1 with TRBJ2-5, with D tentatively TRBD1 or TRBD2 (5 bases each). Here the CDR3 DNA reads TGCGCCAGCAGCCCGACATCGAGGGGAGAAGAGACCCAGTACTTC. Protein: CASSPTSRGEETQYF.